This T cell receptor (beta chain) was documented in a study of T cell clones after liver transplantation. Study at large: Subjects received no induction therapy and standard immunosuppression until randomization at 12-24 months post-transplant. Study conclusions and caveats: In two subjects, few donor cells limited the measurable donor-reactive repertoire. A larger donor-reactive than third-party decline suggested partial antigen-specific deletion.

The protocol was immunoSEQ multiplex PCR, while the TCRdb copy is restricted to in-frame clones and leaves out a portion. Among under 85,000 clones listed, over 70% were seen once. A remark on this clone: Antigen specificity is unknown.

Germline V lookup: CDR1 MDHEN, CDR2 SYDVKM. This CDR3 comprises 15 residues. With 4 bases clipped from V and 8 bases from J, the junction kept 8 bases outside the gene matches. J is TRBJ1-4 and V is TRBV28; 9 bases are shared with TRBD1. The TCR originated in a human patient who received a liver transplant. A share of the T cells may be of graft donor origin. Here the sequenced sample was CD4+ T cells from blood, taken 12 months after liver transplant. CDR3 residues: CASSSWDREGEKLFF. As DNA, the CDR3 is TGTGCCAGCAGTTCCTGGGACAGGGAGGGCGAAAAACTGTTTTTT.